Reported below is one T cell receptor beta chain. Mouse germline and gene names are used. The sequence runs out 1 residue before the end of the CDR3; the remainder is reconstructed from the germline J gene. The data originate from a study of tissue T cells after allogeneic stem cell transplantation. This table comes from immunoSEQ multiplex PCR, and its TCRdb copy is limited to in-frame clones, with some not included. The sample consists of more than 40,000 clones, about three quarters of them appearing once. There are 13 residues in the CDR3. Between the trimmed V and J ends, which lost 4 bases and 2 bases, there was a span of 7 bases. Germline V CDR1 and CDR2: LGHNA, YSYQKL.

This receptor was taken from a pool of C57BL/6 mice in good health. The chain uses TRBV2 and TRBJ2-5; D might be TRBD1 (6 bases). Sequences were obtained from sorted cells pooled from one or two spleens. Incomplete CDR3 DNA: TGTGCCAGCAGCCGGGACATCCAAGACACCCAGTAC. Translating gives CASSRDIQDTQY. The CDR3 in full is CASSRDIQDTQYF.